The present T cell receptor beta chain was sequenced within a study of beta chain features in type 1 diabetes (dated by TCRdb to between 2018 and 2020). Background for the entire study: Mean age, gender distribution, total cell number and subset yield did not differ between patients and healthy donors. A total of 107,917,701 sorted cells were examined across all samples, and RNA yield correlated strongly with the number of cells per subset. Regulatory and stem cell-like memory subsets were isolated from only 8 patients and roughly 8 healthy donors, whereas naive and central memory subsets came from all 28 donors. In the study, recently diagnosed type 1 diabetes patients and matched healthy donors were compared on the TCRB repertoires of their sorted circulating CD4+ T cell subsets.

The CDR3 sequence holds 14 residues, the cysteine and phenylalanine included. The read is trimmed to its CDR3 DNA, 42 bases read in frame from base 1. CDR1 and CDR2, per the germline V gene, are SNHLY and FYNNEI. At the junction V is shortened by 4 bases and J by 0 bases, with 8 bases in between. Each donor gave one peripheral blood draw, averaging approximately 110 mL, which was collected into heparinised tubes. A BD FACSAria II was used to sort naive, central memory, regulatory and stem cell-like memory CD4+ T cells with a panel that included CD45RO, CCR7, CD25, CD127, CD95 and CD27. A purity above 95% was achieved for all sorted populations. PBMCs were separated immediately by Lymphoprep density gradient centrifugation and were stained directly, without being cultured. Samples were stained and sorted in pairs, with one healthy donor and one patient per experiment, so that batch effects were minimized.

Concerning this clone: No cognate antigen has been identified for it. It has no much larger one-base neighbor in the sample; base qualities were not kept.

Study-wide conclusions, independent of this receptor: At VDJ recombination sites, type 1 diabetes patients had fewer insertions and more deleted nucleotides, which implies abnormalities in thymic rearrangement. Only small numbers of individuals were included in the HLA sub-analyses, which left unresolved whether HLA type had any influence on TCRB rearrangement. In all four CD4+ subsets, TCRB CDR3 length was moderately but significantly shorter in type 1 diabetes patients. Naive, central memory and regulatory TCRB repertoires appeared to be more similar among patients than among healthy donors. PCR might favor shorter templates, but patient and control samples were amplified and corrected together, so any skew would affect both groups equally. Because cDNA was sequenced instead of genomic DNA, activated cells with high expression could be over-represented, although the groups did not differ in activation or CD3 levels.

The High Capacity cDNA Reverse Transcription Kit was used to reverse transcribe all of the isolated RNA, meaning that expressed TCRB transcripts were what got sequenced. Naive, central memory and regulatory T cell samples underwent deep immunoSEQ sequencing, averaging roughly 3.5 million total reads per sample. After sorted cells were lysed in RLT buffer, RNA was extracted with DNase-treated RNeasy Micro or Mini kits, with the choice depending on cell number. To prevent cross-contamination, every cell subset was processed on its own, while patient and healthy donor samples were processed together. The immunoSEQ multiplex PCR was used to amplify TCRB sequences from cDNA, yielding 87-bp fragments that span the CDR3 region. The amplicons were sequenced using the Illumina HiSeq platform. Under the source paper's analysis protocol: Synthetic template baselines were used to correct PCR bias computationally, reads within Hamming distance 2 were collapsed together, and singletons that could not be merged were discarded. Reads were aligned against IMGT so that V, D and J genes, CDR3 length and insertions or deletions at six rearrangement sites could be assigned. Within each subset, clonotype counts were normalized to the number of sorted cells before true diversity and Gini coefficients were calculated with the tcR R package. The overlap coefficient, calculated on TCRB nucleotide sequences, was used to quantify repertoire sharing. In its TCRdb copy, this immuneACCESS table keeps in-frame sequences only and misses some clones. Where compared with another copy, unresolved V genes explain less than half of these, and the others have no known cause. The DNA gave D and trimming, while V, J and clone size come from that table. For this sample the table gives roughly 350,000 clones, of which around 10% were detected only once. Less than 0.65% of the sample is in the top ten clones.

This receptor was obtained from a man aged 25-45 years with type 1 diabetes. This receptor chain uses TRBV2 and TRBJ2-3, with no reliable assignment of the D segment. The specimen was central memory CD4+ T cells from blood. This receptor has the CDR3 CASSGALSTDTQYF. The nucleotide sequence reads as follows: TGTGCCAGCAGTGGGGCCCTGAGCACAGATACGCAGTATTTT. Extended through the reference TRBV2 and TRBJ2-3 proteins, this CDR3 yields the full variable domain: EPEVTQTPSHQVTQMGQEVILRCVPISNHLYFYWYRQILGQKVEFLVSFYNNEISEKSEIFDDQFSVERPDGSNFTLKIRSTKLEDSAMYFCASSGALSTDTQYFGPGTRLTVL.